This TCR beta chain was identified during a study of somatic mutations in cytotoxic T cells in rheumatoid arthritis. The data were produced by immunoSEQ multiplex PCR, yet TCRdb's version contains in-frame clones alone and is incomplete. The sample gives almost 20,000 clones, around 80% of which show up once; roughly a tenth is in the top ten. The CDR3 length is 17 residues. The germline V gene encodes CDR1 SGHRS and CDR2 YFSETQ. Trimming took off 4 bases at V and 2 bases at J, with 19 bases between the two ends. Regarding the study as a whole: Relative to age-matched healthy controls, rheumatoid arthritis patients did not differ significantly in CD8+ T-cell clonality.

Female donors made up roughly 55% of the healthy controls, blood donors whose median age was around 57 years (range about 21-80). Positive selection using magnetic beads isolated the CD4+ and CD8+ cells (purity was checked by flow cytometry). Details on this clone: Its antigen is still unknown.

The sequence was collected from a woman in her forties or fifties in good health. The chain recombines TRBV5-1 with TRBJ1-3; D is possibly TRBD1 (5 bases). The sequenced material came from CD8+ T cells sorted from blood. The CDR3 sequence is CASSETGPLIAGNTIYF. In DNA, the CDR3 is TGCGCCAGCAGCGAAACGGGACCGCTTATAGCTGGAAACACCATATATTTT. The whole variable domain, filled in from reference TRBV5-1 and TRBJ1-3, reads KAGVTQTPRYLIKTRGQQVTLSCSPISGHRSVSWYQQTPGQGLQFLFEYFSETQRNKGNFPGRFSGRQFSNSRSEMNVSTLELGDSALYLCASSETGPLIAGNTIYFGEGSWLTVV.